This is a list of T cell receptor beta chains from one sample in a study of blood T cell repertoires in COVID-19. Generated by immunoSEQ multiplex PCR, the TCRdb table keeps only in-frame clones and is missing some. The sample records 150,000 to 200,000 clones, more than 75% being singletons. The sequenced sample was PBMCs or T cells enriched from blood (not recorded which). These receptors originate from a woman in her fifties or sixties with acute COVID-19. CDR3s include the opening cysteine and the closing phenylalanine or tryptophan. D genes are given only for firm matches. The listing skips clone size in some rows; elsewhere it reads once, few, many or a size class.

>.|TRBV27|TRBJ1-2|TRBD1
TGTGCCAGCGCATATCGGGGACAGGGGAAGAGTTACTATGGCTACACCTTC
CASAYRGQGKSYYGYTF
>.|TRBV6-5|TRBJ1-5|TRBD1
TGTGCCAGCAGGCCCGGGACAGACAATCAGCCCCAGCATTTT
CASRPGTDNQPQHF
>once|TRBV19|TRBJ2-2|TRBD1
TGTGCCAGTAGTATGCTGGGACAGGGAGGCACCGGGGAGCTGTTTTTT
CASSMLGQGGTGELFF
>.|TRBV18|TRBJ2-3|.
TGTGCCAGCTCACCGCCGAGGGTACAGGGATCAGATACGCAGTATTTT
CASSPPRVQGSDTQYF
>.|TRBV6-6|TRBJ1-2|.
TGTGCCAGCAGCCCGGGAGGGGGGGCCCACGGCTATGGCTACACCTTC
CASSPGGGAHGYGYTF
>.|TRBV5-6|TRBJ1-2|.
TGTGCCAGCAGCCTGGCTTTGGCGGGAGCTAACTATGGCTACACCTTC
CASSLALAGANYGYTF
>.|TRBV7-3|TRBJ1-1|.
TGTGCCAGCAGCTCAGGGATGAACACTGAAGCTTTCTTT
CASSSGMNTEAFF
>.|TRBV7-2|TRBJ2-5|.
TGTGCCAGCAGCTCGGGGGGCCTCGCGACCCAGTACTTC
CASSSGGLATQYF
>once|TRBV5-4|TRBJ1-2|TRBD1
TGTGCCAGCAGTCCGGGCGTGGGACAGGGGTATGGCTACACCTTC
CASSPGVGQGYGYTF
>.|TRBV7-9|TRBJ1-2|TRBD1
TGTGCCAGCAGCGCAGGGACAGGGTCTAATAATTTATATGGCTACACCTTC
CASSAGTGSNNLYGYTF
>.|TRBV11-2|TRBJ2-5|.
TGTGCCAGCAGCCCGCCACCCCTATCAGAGACCCAGTACTTC
CASSPPPLSETQYF
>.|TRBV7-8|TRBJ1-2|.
TGTGCCAGCAGCCCACAGGAAGGCTATGGCTACACCTTC
CASSPQEGYGYTF
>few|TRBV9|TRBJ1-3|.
TGTGCCAGCAGCGTACAGGGATCAGAAGGAAACACCATATATTTT
CASSVQGSEGNTIYF
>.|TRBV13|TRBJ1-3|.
TGTGCCAGCAGCTCCGCAGGGAATAGTGGAAACACCATATATTTT
CASSSAGNSGNTIYF
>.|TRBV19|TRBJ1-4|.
TGTGCCAGTGCCAATAGCGGGCAGTCAAATGAAAAACTGTTTTTT
CASANSGQSNEKLFF
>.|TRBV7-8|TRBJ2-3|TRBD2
TGTGCCAGCAGCGGAGCGGCGGGGGGGCAGGATACGCAGTATTTT
CASSGAAGGQDTQYF
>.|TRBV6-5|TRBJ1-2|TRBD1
TGTGCCAGCACCCAGGGGGCCCAAGGCTACACCTTC
CASTQGAQGYTF
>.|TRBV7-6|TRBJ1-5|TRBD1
TGTGCCAGCAGCTTGGGGACAGGGGATCAGCCCCAGCATTTT
CASSLGTGDQPQHF
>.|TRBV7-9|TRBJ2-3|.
TGTGCCAGCAGCTTACAACCAGGAGAGCGGGGCACAGATACGCAGTATTTT
CASSLQPGERGTDTQYF
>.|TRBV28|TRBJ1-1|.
TGTGCCAGCTCGGGGATGAACACTGAAGCTTTCTTT
CASSGMNTEAFF
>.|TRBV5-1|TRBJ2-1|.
TGCGCCAGCGGCGGGACAGCTGGAATAGATGAGCAGTTCTTC
CASGGTAGIDEQFF
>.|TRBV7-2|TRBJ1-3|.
TGTGCCAGCACCTTAGAAGGCGGGCCTCCTGGAAACACCATATATTTT
CASTLEGGPPGNTIYF
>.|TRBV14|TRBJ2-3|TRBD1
TGTGCCAGCAGCCAAGATTTAGGGACAGATCGTAATTTT
CASSQDLGTDRNF
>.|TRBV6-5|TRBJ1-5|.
TGTGCCAGCAGTCCCCGGACAGACAATCAGCCCCAGCATTTT
CASSPRTDNQPQHF
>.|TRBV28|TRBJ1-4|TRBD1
TGTGCCAGCAGCACGGAGGGGGCGACCCTCAAGAATGAAAAACTGTTTTTT
CASSTEGATLKNEKLFF
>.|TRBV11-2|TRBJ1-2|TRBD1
TGTGCCAGCAGCTCATCTCTCATCCAGGGGGCTAACTATGGCTACACCTTC
CASSSSLIQGANYGYTF
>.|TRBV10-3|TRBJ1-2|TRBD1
TGTGCCATCAGTGACCCTACTGGAGGGGGCTACTATGGCTACACCTTC
CAISDPTGGGYYGYTF
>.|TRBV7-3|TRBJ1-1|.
TGTGCCAGCAGCTTAAGAAGTAGCAGGGTTTCCACTGAAGCTTTCTTT
CASSLRSSRVSTEAFF
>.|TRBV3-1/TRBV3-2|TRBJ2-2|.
TGTGCCAGCAGCCATCGGCCTCAGGACGGGGAGCTGTTTTTT
CASSHRPQDGELFF
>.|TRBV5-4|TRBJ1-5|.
TGTGCCAGCAGCGCAGGTAATCAGCCCCAGCATTTT
CASSAGNQPQHF
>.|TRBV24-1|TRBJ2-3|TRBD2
TGTCCCACCCGTGATCCGCGACGGGGGGGTATTTTGGGAGATACGCAGTATTTT
CPTRDPRRGGILGDTQYF
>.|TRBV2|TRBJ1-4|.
TGTGCCAGCAATCCGGAGGGGCTTAATGAAAAACTGTTTTTT
CASNPEGLNEKLFF
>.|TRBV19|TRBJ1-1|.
TGTGCCAGTAGTGGGAGATTTAGGGCTTTCTTT
CASSGRFRAFF
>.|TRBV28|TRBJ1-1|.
TGTGCCAGCAGTTTATCCCTCGGCGGGGTCGAAACTTTCTTT
CASSLSLGGVETFF
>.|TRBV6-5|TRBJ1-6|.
TGTGCCAGCAGGCCCAGCAGGGGTGATTCACCCCTCCACTTT
CASRPSRGDSPLHF
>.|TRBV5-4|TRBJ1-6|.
TGTGCCAGCAGCTTAAGAGTGAGCGGCTCCTATAATTCACCCCTCCACTTT
CASSLRVSGSYNSPLHF
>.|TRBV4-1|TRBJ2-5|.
TGCGCCAGCAGCCTTTACAGGACCCAAGAGACCCAGTACTTC
CASSLYRTQETQYF
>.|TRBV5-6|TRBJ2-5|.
TGTGCCAGCAGCTTTACAGGGAGAGAGACCCAGTACTTC
CASSFTGRETQYF
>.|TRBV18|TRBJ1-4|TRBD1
TGTGCCAGCTCGCCCGGACAGGGGGCCACAGAAAAACTGTTTTTT
CASSPGQGATEKLFF
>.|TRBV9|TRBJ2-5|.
TGTGCCAGCAGCGTAGCTGAAGTGGGAGCGGGCTTACAAGAGACCCAGTACTTC
CASSVAEVGAGLQETQYF
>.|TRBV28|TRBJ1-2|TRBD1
TGTGCCAGCACCGACAGGGTCTATGGCTACACCTTC
CASTDRVYGYTF
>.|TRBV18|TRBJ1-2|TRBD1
TGTGCCAGCTCACCCCGACAGGGGCGGAACTATGGCTACACCTTC
CASSPRQGRNYGYTF
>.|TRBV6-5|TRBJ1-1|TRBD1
TGTGCCAGCAGTCGGACAGGGGAGAACACTGAAGCTTTCTTT
CASSRTGENTEAFF
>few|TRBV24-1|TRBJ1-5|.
TGTGCCACCAGTGATCTTTATAGCAATCAGCCCCAGCATTTT
CATSDLYSNQPQHF
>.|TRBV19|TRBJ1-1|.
TGTGCCAGCAGGACGGGGACTGAAGCTTTCTTT
CASRTGTEAFF
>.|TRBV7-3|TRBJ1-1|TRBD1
TGTGCCAGCAGCTTAGGGACAGGCGTCTCTGAAGAAGCTTTCTTT
CASSLGTGVSEEAFF
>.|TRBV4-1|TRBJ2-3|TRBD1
TGCGCCAGCAGCCAGCAGACAGGGACCCACACAGATACGCAGTATTTT
CASSQQTGTHTDTQYF
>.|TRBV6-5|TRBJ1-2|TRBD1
TGTGCCAGCAGAACGGGACAGGGGACCTATGGCTACACCTTC
CASRTGQGTYGYTF
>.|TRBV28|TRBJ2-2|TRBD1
TGTGCCAGCAGGGAGGACAGGTCTATCGGGGAGCTGTTTTTT
CASREDRSIGELFF
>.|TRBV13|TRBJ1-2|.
TGTGCCAGCAGATCTCACACCGGGACTAACTATGGCTACACCTTC
CASRSHTGTNYGYTF
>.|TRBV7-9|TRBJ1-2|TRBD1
TGTGCCAGCAGCCCGCCGGGACAGGGGTATGGCTACACCTTC
CASSPPGQGYGYTF
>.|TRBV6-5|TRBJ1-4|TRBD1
TGTGCCAACCCACCCGCCGAGGGGGCGGGTGAAAAACTGTTTTTT
CANPPAEGAGEKLFF
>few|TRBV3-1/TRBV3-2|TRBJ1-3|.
TGTGCCAGCAGCCAGGGGGGTGGAAACACCATATATTTT
CASSQGGGNTIYF
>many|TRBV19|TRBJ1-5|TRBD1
TGTGCCAGTAGTCCGGGACAGCGTCAGCCCCAGCATTTT
CASSPGQRQPQHF
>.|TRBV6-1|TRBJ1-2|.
TGTGCCAGCAGTGAAGGGACAGCTACTAACTATGGCTACACCTTC
CASSEGTATNYGYTF
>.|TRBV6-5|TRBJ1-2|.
TGTGCCAGCAGCCAAACGTGGGAGTCTAATGGCTACACCTTC
CASSQTWESNGYTF
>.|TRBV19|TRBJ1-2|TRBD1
TGTGCCAGTAGTATGACAGGGGGCAACTATGGCTACACCTTC
CASSMTGGNYGYTF
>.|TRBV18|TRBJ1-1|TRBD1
TGTGCCAGCTCACTCGGGACAGGGGGGTCGTACGGAACTGAAGCTTTCTTT
CASSLGTGGSYGTEAFF
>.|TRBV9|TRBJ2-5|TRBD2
TGTGCCAGCAGCGTAGGACTAGCGGGACCCCAAGAGACCCAGTACTTC
CASSVGLAGPQETQYF
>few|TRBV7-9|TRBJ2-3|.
TGTGCCAGCAGCTTAGGGACCGACAGGCCTCTCACAGATACGCAGTATTTT
CASSLGTDRPLTDTQYF